This passage covers 10 T cell receptor beta chains from one sample sequenced in a study of T cells in localized non-small cell lung cancer. Clones were read by immunoSEQ multiplex PCR, and TCRdb kept only the in-frame ones, dropping some. The repertoire holds 50,000 to 65,000 clones, roughly 76% seen once, with around 4.6% in the top ten. The source material was PBMCs, sampled before any cancer treatment. These receptors all come from a man aged 35 to 70 with stage II lung adenocarcinoma.

V gene TRBV7-3 combines with J gene TRBJ1-2; 8 positions match TRBD1. V trimming: 0 bases; J trimming: 12 bases; junction bases outside the gene matches: 6. This CDR3 comprises 13 residues. Germline CDR1 and CDR2: SGHTA and FQGTGA. The CDR3 nucleotides read TGTGCCAGCAGCTTAACGGGACAGGAGTTTCACACCTTC. Its translation is CASSLTGQEFHTF. The full variable domain, in which reference TRBV7-3 and TRBJ1-2 provide the parts outside the CDR3, is GAGVSQTPSNKVTEKGKYVELRCDPISGHTALYWYRQSLGQGPEFLIYFQGTGAADDSGLPNDRFFAVRPEGSVSTLKIQRTERGDSAVYLCASSLTGQEFHTFGSGTRLTVV.

The gene calls are TRBV9 and TRBJ2-1, with D unresolved. Germline V gives CDR1 SGDLS, CDR2 YYNGEE. This CDR3 spans 16 amino acids. The ends were cut back, 1 base at V and 0 bases at J, with 11 bases in the middle. The CDR3 nucleotides are TGTGCCAGCAGCGTACAAGGGTCCTTCTCCTACAATGAGCAGTTCTTC. Its protein product is CASSVQGSFSYNEQFF.

V and J are TRBV5-6 and TRBJ1-2, with 7 bases matching TRBD1. The V and J ends lost 4 bases and 4 bases, in that order; junction bases with no gene match: 4. Germline lookup yields CDR1 SGHDT and CDR2 YYEEEE. This CDR3 region has 13 residues. The CDR3: CASSPNRGYGYTF. The CDR3 nucleotides are TGTGCCAGCAGCCCCAACAGGGGCTATGGCTACACCTTC.

This clone was recorded a few times. V and J are TRBV18 and TRBJ1-1, with 7 positions matching TRBD1. This CDR3 has 14 amino acids. Germline values: CDR1 KGHSH, CDR2 LQKENI. V lost 3 bases to trimming and J lost 4 bases; unmatched junction nucleotides: 5. CDR3 in DNA: TGTGCCAGCTCACCGGACAGGACCTTCACTGAAGCTTTCTTT. Protein: CASSPDRTFTEAFF.

The chain uses TRBV11-3 and TRBJ2-3, with a possible D match to TRBD1 (5 bases). Germline V CDR1 and CDR2: SGHNT, YENEEA. Trimming cost V 5 bases and J 1 base, with 10 bases left between them. This CDR3 comprises 14 residues. CDR3 protein: CASSPQGGTDTQYF. CDR3 DNA: TGTGCCAGCAGCCCCCAGGGTGGCACAGATACGCAGTATTTT.

Written as DNA, the CDR3 is TGCAGCGTTACAAGGACTGGGGCCAACGTCCTGACTTTC. Its protein is CSVTRTGANVLTF. The genes are TRBV29-1 and TRBJ2-6; D gene unclear. The germline CDR1 and CDR2 sequences are SQVTM and ANQGSEA. V lost 5 bases to trimming and J lost 2 bases, with 7 bases between them. The CDR3 covers 13 residues.

This clone has more than one count but fewer than ten. The V gene is TRBV30, the J gene TRBJ1-1; D is ambiguous. Trimming removed 3 bases from V and 2 bases from J, with 7 bases in between. The V gene's germline CDR1 is GTSNPN and CDR2 SVGIG (reference sequence). The CDR3 sequence is 12 residues long. As DNA, the CDR3 is TGTGCCTGGAGGAAAACCAACACTGAAGCTTTCTTT. It yields the protein CAWRKTNTEAFF.

This chain joins TRBV18 and TRBJ2-1, with 8 bases lining up with TRBD2. The CDR3 has 16 residues. The junction had 8 bases not matched to a gene; V was cut back by 2 bases and J by 5 bases. CDR1 is KGHSH, CDR2 LQKENI, per germline. This CDR3 reads CASSPSYSGSNNEQFF. Here the CDR3 DNA reads TGTGCCAGCTCACCAAGTTACAGCGGGAGTAACAATGAGCAGTTCTTC.

As DNA, the CDR3 is TGTGCCAGTAGTCTAGGACAGGGGAACTATGGCTACACCTTC. Its protein is CASSLGQGNYGYTF. The chain employs TRBV19 and TRBJ1-2; the match to TRBD1 covers 9 bases. In germline, CDR1 is LNHDA, CDR2 SQIVND (reference sequence). J lost 2 bases, V lost 5 bases, and 3 bases had no gene match. The CDR3 covers 14 residues.

This sequence joins TRBV6-1 and TRBJ1-1; 12 positions agree with TRBD1. The CDR3 is 14 amino acids. The junction had 4 bases not matched to a gene; V was cut back by 5 bases and J by 6 bases. Germline V gene sequence: CDR1 MNHNS, CDR2 SASEGT. The CDR3 protein is CASSRDRGPAEAFF. The DNA for the CDR3 is TGTGCCAGCAGTAGGGACAGGGGGCCGGCTGAAGCTTTCTTT.